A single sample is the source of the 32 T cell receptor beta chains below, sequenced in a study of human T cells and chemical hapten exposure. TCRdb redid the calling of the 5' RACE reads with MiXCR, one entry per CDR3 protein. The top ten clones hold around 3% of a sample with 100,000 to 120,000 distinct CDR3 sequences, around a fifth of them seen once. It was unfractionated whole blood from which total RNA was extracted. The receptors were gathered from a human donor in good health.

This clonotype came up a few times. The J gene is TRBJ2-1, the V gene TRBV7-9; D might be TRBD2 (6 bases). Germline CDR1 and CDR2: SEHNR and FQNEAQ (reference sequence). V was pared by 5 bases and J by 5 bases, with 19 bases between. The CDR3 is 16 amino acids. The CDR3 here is CASSPPHGGRNNEQFF. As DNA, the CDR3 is TGTGCCAGCAGCCCCCCACACGGGGGAAGGAACAATGAGCAGTTCTTC.

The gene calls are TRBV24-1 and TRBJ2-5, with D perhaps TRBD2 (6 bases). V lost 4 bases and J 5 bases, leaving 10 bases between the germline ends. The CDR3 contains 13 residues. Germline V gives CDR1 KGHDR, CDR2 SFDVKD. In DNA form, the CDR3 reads TGTGCCACCAGTGAAGTGGGGAGGGAGACCCAGTACTTC. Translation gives CATSEVGRETQYF.

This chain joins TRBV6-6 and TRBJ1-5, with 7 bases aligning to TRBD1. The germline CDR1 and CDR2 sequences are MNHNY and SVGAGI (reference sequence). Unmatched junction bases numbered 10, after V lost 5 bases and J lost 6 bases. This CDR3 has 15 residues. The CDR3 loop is CASSTTGARGQPQHF. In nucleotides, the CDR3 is TGTGCCAGCAGTACCACAGGGGCCCGAGGTCAGCCCCAGCATTTT.

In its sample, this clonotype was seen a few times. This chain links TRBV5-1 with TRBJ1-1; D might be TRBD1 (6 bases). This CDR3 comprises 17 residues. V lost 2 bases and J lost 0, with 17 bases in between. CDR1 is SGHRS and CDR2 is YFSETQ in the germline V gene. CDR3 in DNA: TGCGCCAGCAGCTTATCAGGGGCCGAAATGATGAACACTGAAGCTTTCTTT. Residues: CASSLSGAEMMNTEAFF.

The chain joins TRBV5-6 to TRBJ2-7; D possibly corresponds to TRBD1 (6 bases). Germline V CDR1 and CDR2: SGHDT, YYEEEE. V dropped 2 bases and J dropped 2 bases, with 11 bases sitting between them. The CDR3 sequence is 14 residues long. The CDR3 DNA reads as TGTGCCAGCAGCTTACTCCCAGGGGCCTACGAGCAGTACTTC. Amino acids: CASSLLPGAYEQYF.

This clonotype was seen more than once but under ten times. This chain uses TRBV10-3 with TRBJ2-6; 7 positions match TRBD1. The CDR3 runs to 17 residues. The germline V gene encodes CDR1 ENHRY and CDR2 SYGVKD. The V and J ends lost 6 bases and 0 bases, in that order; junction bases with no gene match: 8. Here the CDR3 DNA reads TGTGCCATCAGCCTCAAGGGACAGATCTCTGGGGCCAACGTCCTGACTTTC. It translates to CAISLKGQISGANVLTF.

CDR3 loop: CASSLSAREQYF. As DNA, the CDR3 is TGTGCCAGCAGCCTCTCAGCCCGCGAGCAGTACTTC. The rearrangement links TRBV11-2 to TRBJ2-7; D not resolved. This CDR3 region has 12 residues. Germline values: CDR1 SGHAT, CDR2 FQNNGV. V was trimmed by 5 bases and J by 6 bases, leaving 11 bases between them.

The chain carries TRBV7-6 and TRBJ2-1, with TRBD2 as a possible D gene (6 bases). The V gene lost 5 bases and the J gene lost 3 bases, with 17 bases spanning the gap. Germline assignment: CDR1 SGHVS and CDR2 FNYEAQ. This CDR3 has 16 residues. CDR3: CASSPGGAGSYNEQFF. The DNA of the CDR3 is TGTGCCAGCAGCCCAGGAGGGGCGGGAAGCTACAATGAGCAGTTCTTC. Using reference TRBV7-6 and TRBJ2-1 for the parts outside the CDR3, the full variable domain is GAGVSQSPRYKVTKRGQDVALRCDPISGHVSLYWYRQALGQGPEFLTYFNYEAQQDKSGLPNDRFSAERPEGSISTLTIQRTEQRDSAMYRCASSPGGAGSYNEQFFGPGTRLTVL.

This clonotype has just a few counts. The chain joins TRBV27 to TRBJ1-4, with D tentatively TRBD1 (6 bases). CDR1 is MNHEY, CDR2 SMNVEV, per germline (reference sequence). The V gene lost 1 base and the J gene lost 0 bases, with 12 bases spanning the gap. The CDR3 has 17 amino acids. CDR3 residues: CASSLLPGDTTNEKLFF. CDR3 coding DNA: TGTGCCAGCAGTTTATTACCGGGGGACACAACTAATGAAAAACTGTTTTTT.

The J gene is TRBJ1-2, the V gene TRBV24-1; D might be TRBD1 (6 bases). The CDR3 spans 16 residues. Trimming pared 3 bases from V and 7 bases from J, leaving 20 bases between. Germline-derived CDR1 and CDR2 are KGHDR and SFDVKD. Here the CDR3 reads CATSDRRIQGGFGYTF. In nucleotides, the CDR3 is TGTGCCACCAGTGATCGCAGGATACAGGGCGGTTTTGGCTACACCTTC.

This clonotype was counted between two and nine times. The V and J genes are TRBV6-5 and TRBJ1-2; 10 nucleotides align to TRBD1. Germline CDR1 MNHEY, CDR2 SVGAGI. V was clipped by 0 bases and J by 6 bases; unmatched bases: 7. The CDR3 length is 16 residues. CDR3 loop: CASSYSIFGTGDGYTF. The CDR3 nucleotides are TGTGCCAGCAGTTACTCGATTTTCGGGACAGGGGATGGCTACACCTTC.

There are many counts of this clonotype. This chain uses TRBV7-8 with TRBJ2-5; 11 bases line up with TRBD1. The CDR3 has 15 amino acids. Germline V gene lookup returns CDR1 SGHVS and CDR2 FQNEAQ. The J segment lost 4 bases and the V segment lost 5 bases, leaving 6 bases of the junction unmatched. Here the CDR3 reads CASSLRDRGGETQYF. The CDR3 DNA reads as TGTGCCAGCAGCCTGCGGGACAGGGGGGGAGAGACCCAGTACTTC.

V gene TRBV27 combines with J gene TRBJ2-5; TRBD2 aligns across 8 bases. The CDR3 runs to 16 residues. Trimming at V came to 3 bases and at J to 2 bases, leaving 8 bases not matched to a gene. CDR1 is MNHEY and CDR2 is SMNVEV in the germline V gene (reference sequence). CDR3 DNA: TGTGCCAGCAGTTTCCTGGCAGCGGGGGAGCAAGAGACCCAGTACTTC. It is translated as CASSFLAAGEQETQYF.

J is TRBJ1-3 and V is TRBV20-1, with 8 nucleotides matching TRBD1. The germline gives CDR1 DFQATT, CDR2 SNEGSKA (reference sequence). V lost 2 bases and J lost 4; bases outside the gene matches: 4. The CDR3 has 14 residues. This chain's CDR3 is CSARRQGAGNTIYF. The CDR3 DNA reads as TGCAGTGCTAGAAGGCAGGGGGCCGGAAACACCATATATTTT.

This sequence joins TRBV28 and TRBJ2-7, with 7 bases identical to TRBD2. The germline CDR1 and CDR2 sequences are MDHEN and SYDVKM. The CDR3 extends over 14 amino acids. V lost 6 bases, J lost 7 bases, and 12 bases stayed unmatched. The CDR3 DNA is TGTGCCAGCAGGGTAGCGGGCCACCGAGGAGAGCAGTACTTC. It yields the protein CASRVAGHRGEQYF.

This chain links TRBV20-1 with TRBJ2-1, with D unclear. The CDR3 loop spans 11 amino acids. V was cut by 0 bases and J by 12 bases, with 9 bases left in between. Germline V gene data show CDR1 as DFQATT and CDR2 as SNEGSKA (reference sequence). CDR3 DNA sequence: TGCAGTGCTAGAGATAGAACGGGGCAGTTCTTC. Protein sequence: CSARDRTGQFF.

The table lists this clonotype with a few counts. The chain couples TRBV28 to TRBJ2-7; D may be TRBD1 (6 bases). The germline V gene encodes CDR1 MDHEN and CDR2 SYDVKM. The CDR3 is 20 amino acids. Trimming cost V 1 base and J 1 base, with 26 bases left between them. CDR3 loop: CASSLSSEQGTARGSYEQYF. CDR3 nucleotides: TGTGCCAGCAGTTTATCCTCAGAACAGGGTACCGCCCGAGGATCCTACGAGCAGTACTTC.

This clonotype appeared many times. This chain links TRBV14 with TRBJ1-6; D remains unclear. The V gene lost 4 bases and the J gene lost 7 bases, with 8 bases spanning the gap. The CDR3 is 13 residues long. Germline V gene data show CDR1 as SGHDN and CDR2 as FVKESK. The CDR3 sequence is CASSRTANSPLHF. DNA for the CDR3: TGTGCCAGCAGCCGAACAGCCAATTCACCCCTCCACTTT.

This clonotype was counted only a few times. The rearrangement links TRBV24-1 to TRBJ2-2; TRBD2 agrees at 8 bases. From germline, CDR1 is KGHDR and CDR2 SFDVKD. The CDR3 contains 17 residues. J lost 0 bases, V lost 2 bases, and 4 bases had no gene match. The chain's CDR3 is CATSDSPSGSNTGELFF. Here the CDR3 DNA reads TGTGCCACCAGTGATTCGCCTAGCGGGTCGAACACCGGGGAGCTGTTTTTT.

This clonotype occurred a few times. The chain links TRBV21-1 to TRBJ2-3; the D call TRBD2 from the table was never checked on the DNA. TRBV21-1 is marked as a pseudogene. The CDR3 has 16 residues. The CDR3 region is CASTRPRLAVTDTQYF. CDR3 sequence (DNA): TGTGCCAGCACCCGACCCCGGCTAGCGGTCACAGATACGCAGTATTTT.

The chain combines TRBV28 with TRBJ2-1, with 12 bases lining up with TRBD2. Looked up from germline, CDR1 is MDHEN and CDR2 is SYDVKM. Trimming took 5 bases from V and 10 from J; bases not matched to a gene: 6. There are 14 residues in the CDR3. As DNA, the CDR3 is TGTGCCAGCAGTCTAGAGGGACTAGCGGGCGAGCAGTTCTTC. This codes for CASSLEGLAGEQFF.

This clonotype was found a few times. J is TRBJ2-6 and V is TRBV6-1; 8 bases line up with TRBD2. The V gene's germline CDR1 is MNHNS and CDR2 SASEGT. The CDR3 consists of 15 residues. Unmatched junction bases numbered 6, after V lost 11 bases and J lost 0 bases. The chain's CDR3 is CAARSGGSGANVLTF. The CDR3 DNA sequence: TGTGCCGCCAGGAGCGGGGGCTCTGGGGCCAACGTCCTGACTTTC.

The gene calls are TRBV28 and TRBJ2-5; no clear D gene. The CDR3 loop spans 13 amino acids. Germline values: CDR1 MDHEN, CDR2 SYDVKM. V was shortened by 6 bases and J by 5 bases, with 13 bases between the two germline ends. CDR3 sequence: CASRSDMTETQYF. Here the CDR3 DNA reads TGTGCCAGCAGATCCGATATGACCGAGACCCAGTACTTC.

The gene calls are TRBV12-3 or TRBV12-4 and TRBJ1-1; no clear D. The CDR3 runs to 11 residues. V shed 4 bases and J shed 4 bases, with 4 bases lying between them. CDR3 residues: CASSSSTEAFF. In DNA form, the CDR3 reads TGTGCCAGCAGTTCGTCCACTGAAGCTTTCTTT.

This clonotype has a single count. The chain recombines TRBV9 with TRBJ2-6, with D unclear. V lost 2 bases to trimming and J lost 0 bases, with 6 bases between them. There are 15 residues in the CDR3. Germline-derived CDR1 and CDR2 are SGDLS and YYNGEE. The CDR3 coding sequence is TGTGCCAGCAGCGTGGCGGTCTCTGGGGCCAACGTCCTGACTTTC. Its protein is CASSVAVSGANVLTF.

The CDR3 nucleotides are TGCGCCAGCAGCTTGGAGGCACACGCGAGCTATGGCTACACCTTC. This sequence encodes CASSLEAHASYGYTF. The chain recombines TRBV5-1 with TRBJ1-2, with D uncertain. CDR3 length: 15 residues. CDR1 SGHRS and CDR2 YFSETQ come from the germline V gene. The V and J ends lost 0 bases and 4 bases respectively, with 13 bases between them.

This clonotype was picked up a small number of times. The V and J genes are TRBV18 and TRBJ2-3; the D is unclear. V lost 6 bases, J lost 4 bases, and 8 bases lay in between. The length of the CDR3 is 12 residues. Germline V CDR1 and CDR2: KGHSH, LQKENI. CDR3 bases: TGTGCCAGCTCCACTCGCGCAGATACGCAGTATTTT. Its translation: CASSTRADTQYF.

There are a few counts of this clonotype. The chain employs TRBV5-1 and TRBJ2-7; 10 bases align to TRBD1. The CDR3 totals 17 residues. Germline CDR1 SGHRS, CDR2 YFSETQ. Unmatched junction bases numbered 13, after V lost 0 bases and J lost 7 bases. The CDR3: CASSLAPRDRGSGEQYF. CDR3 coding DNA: TGCGCCAGCAGCTTGGCACCTAGGGACAGGGGATCGGGAGAGCAGTACTTC.

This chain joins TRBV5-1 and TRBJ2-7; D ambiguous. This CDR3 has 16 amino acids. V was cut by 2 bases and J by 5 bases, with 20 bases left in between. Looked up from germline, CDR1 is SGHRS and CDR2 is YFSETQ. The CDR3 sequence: CASSFTRSASSNEQYF. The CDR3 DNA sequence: TGCGCCAGCAGCTTCACCCGGTCGGCTAGTTCTAACGAGCAGTACTTC.

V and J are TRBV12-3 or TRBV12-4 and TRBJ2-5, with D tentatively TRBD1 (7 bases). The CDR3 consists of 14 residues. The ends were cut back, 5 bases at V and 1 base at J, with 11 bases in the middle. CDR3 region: CASSPQGGQETQYF. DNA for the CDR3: TGTGCCAGCAGTCCCCAGGGGGGCCAAGAGACCCAGTACTTC.

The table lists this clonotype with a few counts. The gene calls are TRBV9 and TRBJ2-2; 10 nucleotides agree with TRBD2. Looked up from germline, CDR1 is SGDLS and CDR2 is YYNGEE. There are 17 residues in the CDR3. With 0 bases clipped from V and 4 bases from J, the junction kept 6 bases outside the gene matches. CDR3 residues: CASSVASSGRTTGELFF. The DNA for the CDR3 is TGTGCCAGCAGCGTAGCTTCTAGCGGGAGAACCACCGGGGAGCTGTTTTTT.

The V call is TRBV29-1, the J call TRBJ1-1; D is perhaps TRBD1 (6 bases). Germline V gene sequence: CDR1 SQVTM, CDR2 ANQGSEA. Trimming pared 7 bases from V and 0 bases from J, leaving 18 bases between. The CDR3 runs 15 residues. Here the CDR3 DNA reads TGCAGCGCCCGAAACAGGGTAGACATGAACACTGAAGCTTTCTTT. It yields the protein CSARNRVDMNTEAFF. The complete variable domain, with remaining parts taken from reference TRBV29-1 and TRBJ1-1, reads SAVISQKPSRDICQRGTSLTIQCQVDSQVTMMFWYRQQPGQSLTLIATANQGSEATYESGFVIDKFPISRPNLTFSTLTVSNMSPEDSSIYLCSARNRVDMNTEAFFGQGTRLTVV.